A selection of T cell receptor beta chains follows, all from one sample in a study of T cell responses to AZD1222 COVID-19 vaccine. Some clones are missing from TCRdb's copy, which holds only in-frame ones; the method was immunoSEQ multiplex PCR. The sample has some 72,000 clones, about 91% seen once; the top ten hold about 7.1%. Sequenced material: peripheral blood, taken on day 0 of MenACWY control vaccination. The source of these receptors is an adult in good health. Both conserved end residues are part of each CDR3. Fields, in order: CDR3 DNA, CDR3 protein, J gene, clone size, D gene, CDR3 length, V gene. D genes are given only for firm matches. Clone size is given for some rows only: seen once, a few or many times, or a class if the clone is expanded.

CDR3 DNA: TGTGCCAGCAGCCCTAGGGACGGAGCAGGCGACGAGCAGTACTTC
CDR3 protein: CASSPRDGAGDEQYF
J gene: TRBJ2-7
clone size: .
D gene: .
CDR3 length: 15
V gene: TRBV11-1

CDR3 DNA: TGTGCCACAGGGGTGTGGGACACTGAAGCTTTCTTT
CDR3 protein: CATGVWDTEAFF
J gene: TRBJ1-1
clone size: .
D gene: .
CDR3 length: 12
V gene: TRBV7-2

CDR3 DNA: TGTGCCAGCAGCCCAGGGCACGCTGAGCAGTTCTTC
CDR3 protein: CASSPGHAEQFF
J gene: TRBJ2-1
clone size: .
D gene: .
CDR3 length: 12
V gene: TRBV9

CDR3 DNA: TGTGCCACCCTGGGCTCCTTAAGCTCCTACAATGAGCAGTTCTTC
CDR3 protein: CATLGSLSSYNEQFF
J gene: TRBJ2-1
clone size: .
D gene: .
CDR3 length: 15
V gene: TRBV7-2

CDR3 DNA: TGTGCCAGCAGCTTACAGGGCGCTAACTATGGCTACACCTTC
CDR3 protein: CASSLQGANYGYTF
J gene: TRBJ1-2
clone size: .
D gene: .
CDR3 length: 14
V gene: TRBV7-2

CDR3 DNA: TGTGCCAGCAGCCTCCAATCCGGACAGGGTAGGGAGCAGTTCTTC
CDR3 protein: CASSLQSGQGREQFF
J gene: TRBJ2-1
clone size: .
D gene: TRBD1
CDR3 length: 15
V gene: TRBV7-2

CDR3 DNA: TGTGCCAGCATCCCCGGGACAGGGACCTACAATGAGCAGTTCTTC
CDR3 protein: CASIPGTGTYNEQFF
J gene: TRBJ2-1
clone size: .
D gene: TRBD1
CDR3 length: 15
V gene: TRBV6-5

CDR3 DNA: TGTGCCAGCAGGTCCTCAGGGACGAACACTGAAGCTTTCTTT
CDR3 protein: CASRSSGTNTEAFF
J gene: TRBJ1-1
clone size: .
D gene: .
CDR3 length: 14
V gene: TRBV6-5

CDR3 DNA: TGTGCCAGCACCGGACAGACTAACACTGAAGCTTTCTTT
CDR3 protein: CASTGQTNTEAFF
J gene: TRBJ1-1
clone size: .
D gene: .
CDR3 length: 13
V gene: TRBV2

CDR3 DNA: TGTGCCAGTAGGGGACAGGGGGTTGGCTATGGCTACACCTTC
CDR3 protein: CASRGQGVGYGYTF
J gene: TRBJ1-2
clone size: once
D gene: TRBD1
CDR3 length: 14
V gene: TRBV19

CDR3 DNA: TGTGCCAGCAGCCCGGAACTAGCAGACGAGCAGTACTTC
CDR3 protein: CASSPELADEQYF
J gene: TRBJ2-7
clone size: .
D gene: .
CDR3 length: 13
V gene: TRBV5-4

CDR3 DNA: TGCGCCAGCAGCGCCGGGACTAGCGGATACACAGATACGCAGTATTTT
CDR3 protein: CASSAGTSGYTDTQYF
J gene: TRBJ2-3
clone size: .
D gene: TRBD2
CDR3 length: 16
V gene: TRBV5-1

CDR3 DNA: TGTGCCAGCAGGACAGGGGCGGCCACTGAAGCTTTCTTT
CDR3 protein: CASRTGAATEAFF
J gene: TRBJ1-1
clone size: .
D gene: TRBD1
CDR3 length: 13
V gene: TRBV6-5

CDR3 DNA: TGTGCCAGCAGCGATCGCAGGGGGCAAGAGACCCAGTACTTC
CDR3 protein: CASSDRRGQETQYF
J gene: TRBJ2-5
clone size: .
D gene: TRBD1
CDR3 length: 14
V gene: TRBV3-1/TRBV3-2

CDR3 DNA: TGTGCTAGTGGTCCGGAGGGACTAGCGCGATACAATGAGCAGTTCTTC
CDR3 protein: CASGPEGLARYNEQFF
J gene: TRBJ2-1
clone size: few
D gene: TRBD2
CDR3 length: 16
V gene: TRBV12-5

CDR3 DNA: TGTGCCAGCAGGCCTACTAGCGGAGTGTACGAGCAGTACTTC
CDR3 protein: CASRPTSGVYEQYF
J gene: TRBJ2-7
clone size: .
D gene: TRBD2
CDR3 length: 14
V gene: TRBV28

CDR3 DNA: TGTGCCAGCAGCATCCCAGTTGGGGGCAGCACTGAAGCTTTCTTT
CDR3 protein: CASSIPVGGSTEAFF
J gene: TRBJ1-1
clone size: .
D gene: .
CDR3 length: 15
V gene: TRBV28

CDR3 DNA: TGTGCCAGCAGCGCGGAGCACACTGAAGCTTTCTTT
CDR3 protein: CASSAEHTEAFF
J gene: TRBJ1-1
clone size: .
D gene: .
CDR3 length: 12
V gene: TRBV12-3/TRBV12-4

CDR3 DNA: TGTGCCACCAGTGAGGGGACCTTTGCAACTAATGAAAAACTGTTTTTT
CDR3 protein: CATSEGTFATNEKLFF
J gene: TRBJ1-4
clone size: .
D gene: .
CDR3 length: 16
V gene: TRBV24-1

CDR3 DNA: TGTGCTAGCAGCCGAAATGGACTAGCGGGAGCCGAGCAGTACTTC
CDR3 protein: CASSRNGLAGAEQYF
J gene: TRBJ2-7
clone size: .
D gene: TRBD2
CDR3 length: 15
V gene: TRBV7-7

CDR3 DNA: TGCAGCGTTGCTGAAGCGGGAATACAAGAGACCCAGTACTTC
CDR3 protein: CSVAEAGIQETQYF
J gene: TRBJ2-5
clone size: .
D gene: TRBD2
CDR3 length: 14
V gene: TRBV29-1

CDR3 DNA: TGTGCCAGCAGTTCCGGACAGGGGACGGAGAAACTGTTTTTT
CDR3 protein: CASSSGQGTEKLFF
J gene: TRBJ1-4
clone size: once
D gene: TRBD1
CDR3 length: 14
V gene: TRBV28

CDR3 DNA: TGCGCCAGCAGCCAAGGACTAGCGGGTACGCAGTATTTT
CDR3 protein: CASSQGLAGTQYF
J gene: TRBJ2-3
clone size: .
D gene: TRBD2
CDR3 length: 13
V gene: TRBV4-3

CDR3 DNA: TGTGCCAGCAGCTTGGAAGGGGGAGATACGCAGTATTTT
CDR3 protein: CASSLEGGDTQYF
J gene: TRBJ2-3
clone size: .
D gene: .
CDR3 length: 13
V gene: TRBV11-2

CDR3 DNA: TGTGCCAGCACTTACCTACCCTCGGGGTTGGGAGAGACCCAGTACTTC
CDR3 protein: CASTYLPSGLGETQYF
J gene: TRBJ2-5
clone size: .
D gene: .
CDR3 length: 16
V gene: TRBV6-5

CDR3 DNA: TGTGCCAGCTCACCTGGGACAGGCTATGGCTACACCTTC
CDR3 protein: CASSPGTGYGYTF
J gene: TRBJ1-2
clone size: .
D gene: TRBD1
CDR3 length: 13
V gene: TRBV18

CDR3 DNA: TGTGCCAGCTCACCTCTGGGACAGGGGTCGGCGAACACTGAAGCTTTCTTT
CDR3 protein: CASSPLGQGSANTEAFF
J gene: TRBJ1-1
clone size: .
D gene: TRBD1
CDR3 length: 17
V gene: TRBV18

CDR3 DNA: TGCGCCAGCAGCTCGATAAACAGGCTCGAAGCTTTCTTT
CDR3 protein: CASSSINRLEAFF
J gene: TRBJ1-1
clone size: few
D gene: .
CDR3 length: 13
V gene: TRBV5-1

CDR3 DNA: TGTGCCAGCAGCCCCGCGGGAGTGGGACAAGAGACCCAGTACTTC
CDR3 protein: CASSPAGVGQETQYF
J gene: TRBJ2-5
clone size: .
D gene: TRBD2
CDR3 length: 15
V gene: TRBV5-4

CDR3 DNA: TGCGCCAGCAGTGAGCTACAGGGGGCAACTAATTCACCCCTCCACTTT
CDR3 protein: CASSELQGATNSPLHF
J gene: TRBJ1-6
clone size: .
D gene: TRBD1
CDR3 length: 16
V gene: TRBV10-2

CDR3 DNA: TGTGCCACAGGCGGGGGGGGTGAGACCCAGTACTTC
CDR3 protein: CATGGGGETQYF
J gene: TRBJ2-5
clone size: .
D gene: TRBD2
CDR3 length: 12
V gene: TRBV24-1

CDR3 DNA: TGTGCCAGCAGTTACTCGATGAAGGGCCAAAGGGACACTGGAAACACCATATATTTT
CDR3 protein: CASSYSMKGQRDTGNTIYF
J gene: TRBJ1-3
clone size: .
D gene: .
CDR3 length: 19
V gene: TRBV6-2/TRBV6-3

CDR3 DNA: TGTGCCAGCAGGCCTCCGGACAACGCCTACGAGCAGTACTTC
CDR3 protein: CASRPPDNAYEQYF
J gene: TRBJ2-7
clone size: .
D gene: .
CDR3 length: 14
V gene: TRBV7-8

CDR3 DNA: TGTGCCAGCAGTCGATGGACTAGCGGGGGGGTTGAGCAGTTCTTC
CDR3 protein: CASSRWTSGGVEQFF
J gene: TRBJ2-1
clone size: .
D gene: TRBD2
CDR3 length: 15
V gene: TRBV28

CDR3 DNA: TGTGCCAGCAGTTACTCGAGACTAGCTCCCGGGGAGCTGTTTTTT
CDR3 protein: CASSYSRLAPGELFF
J gene: TRBJ2-2
clone size: .
D gene: TRBD2
CDR3 length: 15
V gene: TRBV6-5

CDR3 DNA: TGTGCCAGCAGCCCCGGACTAGCGCGGGCCTACAATGAGCAGTTCTTC
CDR3 protein: CASSPGLARAYNEQFF
J gene: TRBJ2-1
clone size: once
D gene: TRBD2
CDR3 length: 16
V gene: TRBV5-6

CDR3 DNA: TGTGCCAGAGAAAGCTCTGGGGCCAACGTCCTGACTTTC
CDR3 protein: CARESSGANVLTF
J gene: TRBJ2-6
clone size: .
D gene: .
CDR3 length: 13
V gene: TRBV7-9